The 30 T cell receptor beta chains below were found in one sample sequenced in a study of T cells after yellow fever vaccination. One entry per CDR3 protein results from TCRdb running MiXCR on the 5' RACE reads. The table records around 340,000 distinct CDR3 sequences, approximately 12% of them present only once. The source material was CD4+ T cells sorted from PBMCs, sampled 15 days after the yellow fever booster vaccination. All receptors come from a man aged 18 to 30 who received the YFV17D yellow fever vaccine.

This clonotype was observed a few times. The genes are TRBV11-2 and TRBJ2-2; no clear D gene. Per germline, CDR1 SGHAT and CDR2 FQNNGV. Trimming pared 2 bases from V and 3 bases from J, leaving 4 bases between. The CDR3 spans 13 residues. In DNA, the CDR3 is TGTGCCAGCAGCTTAAGGCACACCGGGGAGCTGTTTTTT. It encodes CASSLRHTGELFF.

The CDR3 region has the DNA TGTGCCACCAGTGACCCTAATGAAAAACTGTTTTTT. Translated: CATSDPNEKLFF. The rearrangement links TRBV24-1 to TRBJ1-4; D is unresolved. The CDR3 loop spans 12 amino acids. CDR1 is KGHDR, CDR2 SFDVKD, per germline. The V and J ends lost 4 bases and 3 bases respectively, with 2 bases between them.

The chain employs TRBV6-2 or TRBV6-3 and TRBJ2-5; D perhaps matches TRBD1 (5 bases). In germline, CDR1 is MNHEY, CDR2 SVGEGT. V was clipped by 0 bases and J by 5 bases, with 16 bases between them. This CDR3 contains 16 residues. In DNA form, the CDR3 reads TGTGCCAGCAGTTACTCGCAGGGAAGGCAATCGGAGACCCAGTACTTC. The encoded protein is CASSYSQGRQSETQYF.

CDR3 coding DNA: TGTGCCACCAGCAGAGATCGTACAGCGAGAATCGTGGAGCTGTTTTTT. Translation: CATSRDRTARIVELFF. The rearrangement joins TRBV15 to TRBJ2-2; no firm D call. Between the trimmed V and J ends, which lost 0 bases and 10 bases, there was a span of 18 bases. This CDR3 region has 16 residues. Germline V gives CDR1 LNHNV, CDR2 YYDKDF (reference sequence).

There are a few counts of this clonotype. The chain joins TRBV20-1 to TRBJ2-5; TRBD1 agrees at 10 bases. Looked up from germline, CDR1 is DFQATT and CDR2 is SNEGSKA (reference sequence). The CDR3 sequence is 15 residues long. The V segment lost 4 bases and the J segment 4 bases; nucleotides outside the gene matches: 9. Written as DNA, the CDR3 is TGCAGTGCTAAAAAGGGGACAGGGGCGTCAGAGACCCAGTACTTC. It specifies CSAKKGTGASETQYF.

The chain couples TRBV20-1 to TRBJ1-1, with 7 bases aligning to TRBD1. Germline values: CDR1 DFQATT, CDR2 SNEGSKA (reference sequence). J lost 3 bases, V lost 3 bases, and 7 bases had no gene match. The CDR3 extends over 14 amino acids. The DNA for the CDR3 is TGCAGTGCTAGGCGAGGGGACAGCTACACTGAAGCTTTCTTT. Its protein is CSARRGDSYTEAFF.

The chain uses TRBV7-9 and TRBJ2-5, with a possible D match to TRBD2 (6 bases). The V end lost 7 bases, the J end lost 6 bases, and 15 bases lay between the germline ends. This CDR3 comprises 13 residues. Germline V lookup: CDR1 SEHNR, CDR2 FQNEAQ (reference sequence). The CDR3 DNA reads as TGTGCCAGCACCACCGGGACTCCCAAGACCCAGTACTTC. Translation: CASTTGTPKTQYF.

The V call is TRBV24-1, the J call TRBJ2-1; 9 bases align to TRBD1. The ends lost 2 bases at V and 6 bases at J; junction bases unmatched: 4. There are 15 residues in the CDR3. Germline V gene sequence: CDR1 KGHDR, CDR2 SFDVKD. CDR3 loop: CATSDWTGALNEQFF. The CDR3 coding sequence is TGTGCCACCAGTGATTGGACAGGGGCCCTCAATGAGCAGTTCTTC.

The chain has TRBV5-4 and TRBJ2-7; TRBD2 agrees at 7 bases. Germline CDR1 is SGHNT and CDR2 is YYREEE (reference sequence). After removal of 6 bases from V and 2 bases from J, the junction contained 14 bases not matched to a gene. The CDR3 runs to 16 residues. DNA for the CDR3: TGTGCCAGCACCCCGGGTGGAAGCGGGGAACCCTACGAGCAGTACTTC. This gives the protein CASTPGGSGEPYEQYF.

This clonotype was recorded a few times. The chain combines TRBV24-1 with TRBJ2-3, with D unclear. CDR3 size: 16 residues. Germline lookup yields CDR1 KGHDR and CDR2 SFDVKD. The V end lost 1 base, the J end lost 1 base, and 11 bases lay between the germline ends. The CDR3 sequence: CATSDFTSTGTDTQYF. The CDR3 DNA is TGTGCCACCAGTGATTTTACTTCGACGGGCACAGATACGCAGTATTTT.

This clonotype appeared a few times. The chain couples TRBV6-2 or TRBV6-3 to TRBJ2-7; 9 positions match TRBD1. The trim removed 5 bases at V and 6 bases at J, leaving 11 bases unmatched. The CDR3 sequence is 15 residues long. CDR1 and CDR2 from the germline V gene are MNHEY and SVGEGT. This CDR3 is CASSLDRGGFGEQYV. CDR3 nucleotide sequence: TGTGCCAGCAGTCTGGACAGGGGAGGTTTCGGCGAGCAGTACGTC.

This clonotype was seen only a few times. The CDR3 spells CASSVGRGTEAFF. The CDR3 bases are TGTGCCAGCAGCGTAGGTAGGGGGACTGAAGCTTTCTTT. V and J are TRBV9 and TRBJ1-1; TRBD1 is a possible D gene (6 bases). CDR3 size: 13 residues. With 0 bases removed from V and 5 bases from J, the gap between germline ends came to 8 bases. Germline lookup yields CDR1 SGDLS and CDR2 YYNGEE.

The rearrangement links TRBV7-2 to TRBJ1-2; no definite D call. The CDR3 has 13 amino acids. The V end was cut by 3 bases, the J end by 3 bases, with 8 bases between. Germline loops: CDR1 SGHTA, CDR2 FQGNSA. In nucleotides, the CDR3 is TGTGCCAGCAGCTTCAACGCGGACTATGGCTACACCTTC. It encodes CASSFNADYGYTF.

This clonotype was observed a few times. The chain links TRBV9 to TRBJ1-4; D remains unclear. CDR3 size: 16 residues. Germline CDR1 reads SGDLS; CDR2 reads YYNGEE. V was pared by 0 bases and J by 8 bases, with 17 bases between. This chain's CDR3 is CASSVDLYREEEKLFF. The CDR3 DNA reads as TGTGCCAGCAGCGTAGATCTGTACAGAGAAGAGGAAAAACTGTTTTTT.

The J gene is TRBJ2-2, the V gene TRBV12-3 or TRBV12-4; D may correspond to TRBD1 or TRBD2 (5 bases each). The CDR3 consists of 15 residues. The ends were cut back, 8 bases at V and 7 bases at J, with 20 bases in the middle. CDR3 amino acids: CASQAWGTYGGELFF. CDR3 DNA: TGTGCCAGCCAGGCTTGGGGGACCTACGGCGGGGAGCTGTTTTTT.

This clonotype was seen repeatedly, ten times or more. V is TRBV14 and J is TRBJ1-4; 8 bases are a match to TRBD1. The CDR3 covers 15 residues. Germline CDR1 and CDR2: SGHDN and FVKESK. The trim removed 2 bases at V and 6 bases at J, leaving 5 bases unmatched. The CDR3 loop reads CASSQRQGSDEKLFF. CDR3 DNA: TGTGCCAGCAGCCAAAGACAGGGGTCGGATGAAAAACTGTTTTTT.

This clonotype was observed a handful of times. The gene calls are TRBV14 and TRBJ2-1, with D perhaps given as TRBD1 or TRBD2 (5 bases each). Germline CDR1 and CDR2: SGHDN and FVKESK. There are 17 residues in the CDR3. Trimming took off 6 bases at V and 0 bases at J, with 18 bases between the two ends. CDR3 protein: CASRVRDGFSSYNEQFF. As DNA, the CDR3 is TGTGCCAGCAGGGTGAGGGACGGATTCAGCTCCTACAATGAGCAGTTCTTC.

This clonotype was seen many times. The chain employs TRBV12-3 or TRBV12-4 and TRBJ1-1; the D gene is possibly TRBD1 (6 bases). V shed 5 bases and J shed 3 bases, with 19 bases lying between them. The length of the CDR3 is 16 residues. CDR3 residues: CASSGMAGSGDTEAFF. In DNA form, the CDR3 reads TGTGCCAGCAGTGGGATGGCGGGATCAGGGGACACTGAAGCTTTCTTT.

This clonotype showed up just a few times. The rearrangement uses TRBV27 and TRBJ1-6, with D possibly being TRBD1 (6 bases). The CDR3 runs to 16 residues. Germline V CDR1 and CDR2: MNHEY, SMNVEV (reference sequence). Trimming stripped 6 bases from V and 5 bases from J, with 17 bases between. CDR3 region: CASRRSGTLDNSPLHF. CDR3 sequence (DNA): TGTGCCAGCAGACGCTCCGGGACACTAGATAATTCACCCCTCCACTTT.

There are a few counts of this clonotype. This rearrangement joins TRBV6-5 to TRBJ1-6; D call uncertain. The V gene lost 6 bases and the J gene lost 0 bases, with 9 bases spanning the gap. The CDR3 has 15 residues. Germline V gives CDR1 MNHEY, CDR2 SVGAGI. The CDR3 coding sequence is TGTGCCAGCAGATCCGGGGACTCCTATAATTCACCCCTCCACTTT. It codes for CASRSGDSYNSPLHF.

This clonotype has at least ten counts. The chain combines TRBV9 with TRBJ2-5; D is perhaps TRBD1 (6 bases). The germline V gene has CDR1 SGDLS and CDR2 YYNGEE. CDR3 size: 17 residues. Trimming removed 4 bases at V and 5 bases at J, with 24 bases between. The CDR3 region has the DNA TGTGCCAGCAGCCCTGGACAGAGGCCCTCAAGTCCGGAGACCCAGTACTTC. Its protein product is CASSPGQRPSSPETQYF.

This rearrangement joins TRBV5-1 to TRBJ2-7, with 9 bases aligning to TRBD1. The CDR3 has 15 residues. The germline V gene has CDR1 SGHRS and CDR2 YFSETQ. V shed 7 bases and J 5 bases; nucleotides not matched to a gene: 13. DNA for the CDR3: TGCGCCAGCTACAGCCCCGGGACAGGGTCCCACGAGCAGTACTTC. Protein: CASYSPGTGSHEQYF.

The genes are TRBV25-1 and TRBJ2-7, with 7 bases lining up with TRBD1. This CDR3 comprises 14 residues. Per the germline V gene, CDR1 is MGHDK and CDR2 is SYGVNS. Losses at the gene ends were 4 bases for V and 2 bases for J; bases not matched to a gene: 5. The CDR3 region is CASSASTGTYEQYV. The CDR3 DNA reads as TGTGCCAGCAGTGCCTCGACAGGGACCTACGAGCAGTACGTC.

This chain connects TRBV20-1 to TRBJ2-3, with D unresolved. V was shortened by 2 bases and J by 2 bases, with 8 bases between the two germline ends. CDR3 length: 13 amino acids. Germline lookup yields CDR1 DFQATT and CDR2 SNEGSKA (reference sequence). For the CDR3, the DNA is TGCAGTGCTAGATCCTCTTTCACAGATACGCAGTATTTT. Protein: CSARSSFTDTQYF.

The CDR3 coding sequence is TGTGCCAGCAGTTTAGGACAGGCCCCCGAGCCCCAGCATTTT. This sequence encodes CASSLGQAPEPQHF. This chain connects TRBV12-3 or TRBV12-4 to TRBJ1-5; perhaps TRBD1 as D (6 bases). CDR3 length equals 14 residues. V was clipped by 1 base and J by 8 bases, with 12 bases between them.

This clonotype was picked up many times. The chain links TRBV5-1 to TRBJ2-7; a possible D gene is TRBD1 (6 bases). CDR3 size: 15 residues. Germline CDR1 is SGHRS and CDR2 is YFSETQ. Trimming cost V 4 bases and J 5 bases, with 19 bases left between them. Written as DNA, the CDR3 is TGCGCCAGCAGCCGCAGGGTGGGGGCGAGCCACGAGCAGTACTTC. Translated, it gives CASSRRVGASHEQYF.

This clonotype was counted ten times or more. This rearrangement joins TRBV20-1 to TRBJ2-3; D is possibly TRBD2 (5 bases). The CDR3 is 13 amino acids. V gave up 3 bases and J gave up 0 bases, with 7 bases separating them. Germline values: CDR1 DFQATT, CDR2 SNEGSKA (reference sequence). This CDR3 is CSARDSSTDTQYF. CDR3 DNA sequence: TGCAGTGCTAGGGACTCCAGCACAGATACGCAGTATTTT.

There are a few counts of this clonotype. This chain links TRBV6-2 or TRBV6-3 with TRBJ1-1; D call uncertain. The CDR3 has 12 residues. Trimming shortened V by 5 bases and J by 4 bases, and 8 bases separated the two germline ends. The V gene's germline CDR1 is MNHEY and CDR2 SVGEGT. The CDR3 here is CASSGLSTEAFF. Here the CDR3 DNA reads TGTGCCAGCAGTGGGTTAAGCACTGAAGCTTTCTTT.

CDR3 in amino acids: CASQSGDTQYF. CDR3 nucleotides: TGCGCCAGTCAATCGGGGGATACGCAGTATTTT. J is TRBJ2-3 and V is TRBV5-1; TRBD2 is a possible D gene (5 bases). Germline-derived CDR1 and CDR2 are SGHRS and YFSETQ. The germline V and J ends were trimmed by 8 bases and 6 bases, with 10 bases remaining between them. The length of the CDR3 is 11 residues.

This clonotype was detected a few times. This rearrangement joins TRBV7-3 to TRBJ2-7, with D possibly being TRBD1 (6 bases). V dropped 2 bases and J dropped 6 bases, with 14 bases sitting between them. CDR1 SGHTA and CDR2 FQGTGA come from the germline V gene. This CDR3 comprises 14 residues. The CDR3 DNA reads TGTGCCAGCAGCTTATATAACAGGGATTCCGAGCAGTACTTC. It translates to CASSLYNRDSEQYF.